This TCR beta chain derives from a study of cytomegalovirus exposure and HLA in healthy donors. Study summary: In terms of ancestry, the Caucasian-associated cluster contained around four fifths of the approximately 380 genotyped donors.

The CDR3 is 14 amino acids. The germline V gene has CDR1 SGHNT and CDR2 YYREEE (reference sequence). Trimming pared 0 bases from V and 2 bases from J, leaving 9 bases between. In the case of this clone: The target antigen is unknown.

Healthy bone marrow donors made up the cohort. Study-wide results and limits: Later on, analysis showed that most CMV-associated TCR beta chains appeared to be HLA-restricted. Later analysis placed DRB1 highest and HLA-C lowest in TCR association rates, which differed by HLA locus.

Vbeta (60) and Jbeta (13) primers were used in the PCR. Measured with immunoSEQ multiplex PCR; TCRdb has only the in-frame clones, and not every one. The sample holds about 130,000 clones, roughly 80% seen once. The chain combines TRBV5-4 with TRBJ2-7; tentatively, D is TRBD1 (6 bases). The source of this sequence is a woman aged 55-75 years in good health and CMV-seronegative. Input material: PBMCs. The CDR3 loop reads CASSLGGRPYEQYF. The CDR3 coding sequence is TGTGCCAGCAGCTTGGGGGGGCGCCCCTACGAGCAGTACTTC.